This T cell receptor (beta chain) is from a study of CD8+ T cells in alopecia areata. Regarding the study as a whole: Alopecia totalis/universalis scalp especially showed more expanded CD8+ clones than normal scalp.

After isolation, RNA underwent reverse transcription to generate cDNA as the sequencing template. Sequenced by immunoSEQ multiplex PCR; TCRdb stores in-frame clones only, minus some. The sample yields about 97,000 clones, approximately 42% seen once. Concerning this clone itself: What it binds is not known.

V was clipped by 0 bases and J by 5 bases; unmatched bases: 7. The CDR3 sequence is 15 residues long. Per germline, CDR1 SGHRS and CDR2 YFSETQ. The chain employs TRBV5-1 and TRBJ2-7, with 8 bases matching TRBD2. The clonotype comes from a human donor with alopecia areata. The specimen sequenced was CD4+ T cells sorted from blood. The CDR3 DNA is TGCGCCAGCAGCTTGGCCGGGACTAGGGTGGACGAGCAGTACTTC. It translates to CASSLAGTRVDEQYF.